This T cell receptor beta chain derives from a study of shared clonotypes between healthy human individuals. Overall study context: With ages of 18 to 49, the donors were a couple of women and a few men.

The investigators split CD4+ cells into a CD45RA+ naive subset and a CD45RA-negative memory subset. The germline gives CDR1 LNHNV, CDR2 YYDKDF (reference sequence). Trimming cost V 0 bases and J 5 bases; bases outside gene matches: 4. This CDR3 comprises 15 residues. Sorted subsets were amplified in replicate PCRs using 200 to 250 ng DNA, around 30,000 T cell genomes. Method: immunoSEQ multiplex PCR; TCRdb's copy keeps in-frame clones and lacks some. Counted here are about a million clones, approximately 77% occurring once; the ten biggest clones make up roughly 0.82%. The origin of this receptor is a man aged 18 to 35 in good health. Some clones in this sample may be carry-over from other donors' samples. The sequencing sample was made of memory CD4+ T cells from PBMCs. Subset: CD45RA-negative fraction. The genes are TRBV15 and TRBJ2-3, with TRBD1 matching 8 bases. In nucleotides, the CDR3 is TGTGCCACCAGCAGAGATATCAGGGGGCAAGATACGCAGTATTTT. Translation gives CATSRDIRGQDTQYF.